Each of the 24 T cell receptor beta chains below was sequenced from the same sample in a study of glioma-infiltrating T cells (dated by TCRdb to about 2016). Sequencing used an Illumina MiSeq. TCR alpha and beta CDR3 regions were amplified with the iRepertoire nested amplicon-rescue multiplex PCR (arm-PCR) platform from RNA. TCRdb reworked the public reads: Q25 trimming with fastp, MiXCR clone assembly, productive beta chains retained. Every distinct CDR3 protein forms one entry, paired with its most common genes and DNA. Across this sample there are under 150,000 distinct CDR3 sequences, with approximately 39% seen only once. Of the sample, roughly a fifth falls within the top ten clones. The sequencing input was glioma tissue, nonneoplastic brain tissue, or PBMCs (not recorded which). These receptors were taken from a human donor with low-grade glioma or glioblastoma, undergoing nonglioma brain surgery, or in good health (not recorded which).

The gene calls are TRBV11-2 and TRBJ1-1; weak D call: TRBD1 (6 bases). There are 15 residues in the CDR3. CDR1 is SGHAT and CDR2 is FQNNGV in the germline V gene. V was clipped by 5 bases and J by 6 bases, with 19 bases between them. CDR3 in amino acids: CASSPVTGPSAEAFF. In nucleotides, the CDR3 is TGTGCCAGCAGCCCCGTGACAGGTCCCTCGGCTGAAGCTTTCTTT.

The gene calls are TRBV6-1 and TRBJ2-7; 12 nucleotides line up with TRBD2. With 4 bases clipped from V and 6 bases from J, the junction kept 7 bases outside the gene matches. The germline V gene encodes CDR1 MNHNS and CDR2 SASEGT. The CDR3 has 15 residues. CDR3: CASSVLAGGPVEQYF. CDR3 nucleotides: TGTGCCAGCAGTGTTCTAGCGGGAGGGCCTGTCGAGCAGTACTTC.

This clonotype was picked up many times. The CDR3 loop is CASSLTSGRYEQYF. Written as DNA, the CDR3 is TGTGCCAGCAGCTTGACTAGCGGGAGGTACGAGCAGTACTTC. The chain employs TRBV7-8 and TRBJ2-7; 13 nucleotides match TRBD2. CDR3 length equals 14 residues. Germline CDR1 SGHVS, CDR2 FQNEAQ. Trimming at V came to 3 bases and at J to 4 bases, leaving 0 bases not matched to a gene. Supplemented by reference TRBV7-8 and TRBJ2-7, the full variable domain reads GAGVSQSPRYKVAKRGQDVALRCDPISGHVSLFWYQQALGQGPEFLTYFQNEAQLDKSGLPSDRFFAERPEGSVSTLKIQRTQQEDSAVYLCASSLTSGRYEQYFGPGTRLTVT.

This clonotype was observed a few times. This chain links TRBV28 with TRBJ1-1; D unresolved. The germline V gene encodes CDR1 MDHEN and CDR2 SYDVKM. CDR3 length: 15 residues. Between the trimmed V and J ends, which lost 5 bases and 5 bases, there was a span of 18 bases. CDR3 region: CASSATSVIWTEAFF. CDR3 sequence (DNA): TGTGCCAGCAGTGCCACATCTGTTATCTGGACTGAAGCTTTCTTT.

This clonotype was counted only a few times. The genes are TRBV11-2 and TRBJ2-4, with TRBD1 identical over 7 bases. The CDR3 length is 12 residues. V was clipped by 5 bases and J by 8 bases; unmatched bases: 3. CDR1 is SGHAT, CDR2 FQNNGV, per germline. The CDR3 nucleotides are TGTGCCAGCAGCCAAACAGGGGACATTCAGTACTTC. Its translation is CASSQTGDIQYF. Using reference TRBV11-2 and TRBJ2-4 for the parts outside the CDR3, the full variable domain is EAGVAQSPRYKIIEKRQSVAFWCNPISGHATLYWYQQILGQGPKLLIQFQNNGVVDDSQLPKDRFSAERLKGVDSTLKIQPAKLEDSAVYLCASSQTGDIQYFGAGTRLSVL.

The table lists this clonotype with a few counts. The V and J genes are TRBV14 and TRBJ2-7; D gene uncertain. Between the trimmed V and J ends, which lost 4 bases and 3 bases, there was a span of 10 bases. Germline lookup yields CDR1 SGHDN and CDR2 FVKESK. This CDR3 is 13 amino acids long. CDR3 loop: CASSLYSGYEQYF. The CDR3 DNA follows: TGTGCCAGCAGCCTATACTCGGGCTACGAGCAGTACTTC.

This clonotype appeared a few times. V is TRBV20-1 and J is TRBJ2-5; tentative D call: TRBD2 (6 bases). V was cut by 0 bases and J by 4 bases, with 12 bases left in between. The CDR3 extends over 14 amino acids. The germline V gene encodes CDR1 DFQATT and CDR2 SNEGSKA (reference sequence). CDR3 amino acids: CSARDLGRIETQYF. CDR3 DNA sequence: TGCAGTGCTAGAGATTTAGGGAGGATAGAGACCCAGTACTTC.

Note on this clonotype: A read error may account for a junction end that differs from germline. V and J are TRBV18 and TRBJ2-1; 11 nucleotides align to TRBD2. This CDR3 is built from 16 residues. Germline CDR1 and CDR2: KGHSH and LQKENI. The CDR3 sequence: CASSPLLAGGSNEQFF. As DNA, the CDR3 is TGTGCCAGCTCGCCACTGCTAGCGGGAGGTTCCAATGAGCAGTTCTTC.

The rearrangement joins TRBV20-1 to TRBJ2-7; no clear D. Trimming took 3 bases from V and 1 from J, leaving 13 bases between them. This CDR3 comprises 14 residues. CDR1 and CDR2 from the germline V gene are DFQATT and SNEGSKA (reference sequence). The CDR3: CSASGELSSYEQYF. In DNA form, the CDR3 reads TGCAGTGCTAGCGGCGAACTGTCGTCCTACGAGCAGTACTTC.

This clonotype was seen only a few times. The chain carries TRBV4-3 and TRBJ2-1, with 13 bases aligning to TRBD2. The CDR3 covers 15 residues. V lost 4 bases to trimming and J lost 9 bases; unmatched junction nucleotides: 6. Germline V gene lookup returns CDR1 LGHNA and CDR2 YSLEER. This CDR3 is CASSLETSGRTEQFF. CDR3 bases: TGCGCCAGCAGCCTCGAGACTAGCGGGAGGACTGAGCAGTTCTTC.

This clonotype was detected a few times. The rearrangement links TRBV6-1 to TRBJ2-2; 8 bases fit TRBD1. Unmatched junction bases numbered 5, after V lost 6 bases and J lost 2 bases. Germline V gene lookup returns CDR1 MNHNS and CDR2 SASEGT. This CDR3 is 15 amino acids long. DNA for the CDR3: TGTGCCAGCAGCCCGGACAGGGTCAACACCGGGGAGCTGTTTTTT. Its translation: CASSPDRVNTGELFF.

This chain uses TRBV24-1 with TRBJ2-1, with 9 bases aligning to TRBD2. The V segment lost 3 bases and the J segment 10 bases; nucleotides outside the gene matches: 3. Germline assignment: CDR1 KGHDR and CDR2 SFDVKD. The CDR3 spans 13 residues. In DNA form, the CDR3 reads TGTGCCACCAGTGATGTCGGACTAGCGGAGCAGTTCTTC. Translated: CATSDVGLAEQFF.

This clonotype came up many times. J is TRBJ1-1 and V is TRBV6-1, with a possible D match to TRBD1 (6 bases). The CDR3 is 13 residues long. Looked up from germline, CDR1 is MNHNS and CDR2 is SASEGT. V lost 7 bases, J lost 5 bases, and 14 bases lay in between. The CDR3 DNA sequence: TGTGCCAGCACGACAGGCCAGGTAACTGAAGCTTTCTTT. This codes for CASTTGQVTEAFF.

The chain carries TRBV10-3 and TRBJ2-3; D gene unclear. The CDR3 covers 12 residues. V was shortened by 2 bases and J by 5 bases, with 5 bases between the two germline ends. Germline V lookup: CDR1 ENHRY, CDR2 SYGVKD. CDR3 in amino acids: CAISETVDTQYF. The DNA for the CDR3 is TGTGCCATCAGTGAGACGGTAGATACGCAGTATTTT.

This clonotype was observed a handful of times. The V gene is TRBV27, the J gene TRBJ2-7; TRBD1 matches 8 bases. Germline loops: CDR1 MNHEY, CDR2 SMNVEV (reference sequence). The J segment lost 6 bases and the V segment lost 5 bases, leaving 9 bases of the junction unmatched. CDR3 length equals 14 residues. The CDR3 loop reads CASSIHRTGFEQYF. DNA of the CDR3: TGTGCCAGCAGTATCCACCGGACAGGGTTCGAGCAGTACTTC.

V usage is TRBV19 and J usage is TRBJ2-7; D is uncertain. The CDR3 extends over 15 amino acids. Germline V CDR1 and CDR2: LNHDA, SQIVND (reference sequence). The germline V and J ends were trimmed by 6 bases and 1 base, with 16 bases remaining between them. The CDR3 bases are TGTGCCAGTAGCTTAAGCTCGGACCCGTCCTACGAGCAGTACTTC. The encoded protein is CASSLSSDPSYEQYF.

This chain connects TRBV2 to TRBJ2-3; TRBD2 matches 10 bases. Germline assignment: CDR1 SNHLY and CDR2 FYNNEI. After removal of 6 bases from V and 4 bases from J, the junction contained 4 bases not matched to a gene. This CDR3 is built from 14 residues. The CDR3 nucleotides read TGTGCCAGCAGAAGGACTAGCGGTTCAGATACGCAGTATTTT. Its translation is CASRRTSGSDTQYF.

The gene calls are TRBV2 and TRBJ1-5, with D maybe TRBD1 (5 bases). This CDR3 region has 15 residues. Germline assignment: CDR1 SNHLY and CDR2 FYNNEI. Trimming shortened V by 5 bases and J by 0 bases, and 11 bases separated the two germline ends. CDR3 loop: CASSRGGSSNQPQHF. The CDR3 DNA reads TGTGCCAGCAGTAGGGGAGGATCTAGCAATCAGCCCCAGCATTTT.

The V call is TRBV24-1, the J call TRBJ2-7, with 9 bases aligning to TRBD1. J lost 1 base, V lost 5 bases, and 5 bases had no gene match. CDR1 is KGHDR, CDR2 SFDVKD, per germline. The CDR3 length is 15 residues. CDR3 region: CATSGPTGGSYEQYF. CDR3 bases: TGTGCCACCAGTGGCCCGACAGGGGGATCCTACGAGCAGTACTTC.

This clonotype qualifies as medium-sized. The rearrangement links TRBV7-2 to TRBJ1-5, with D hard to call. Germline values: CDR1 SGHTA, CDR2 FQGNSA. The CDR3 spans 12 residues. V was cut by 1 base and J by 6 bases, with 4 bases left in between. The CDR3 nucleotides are TGTGCCAGCAGCTTAGACAGTCAGCCCCAGCATTTT. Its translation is CASSLDSQPQHF. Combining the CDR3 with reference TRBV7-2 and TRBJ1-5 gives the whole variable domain GAGVSQSPSNKVTEKGKDVELRCDPISGHTALYWYRQSLGQGLEFLIYFQGNSAPDKSGLPSDRFSAERTGGSVSTLTIQRTQQEDSAVYLCASSLDSQPQHFGDGTRLSIL.

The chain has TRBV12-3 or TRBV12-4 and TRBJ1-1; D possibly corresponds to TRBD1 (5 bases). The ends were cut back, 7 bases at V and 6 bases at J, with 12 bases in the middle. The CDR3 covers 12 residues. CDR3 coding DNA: TGTGCCAGCACTATAGGGGTCTCTGAAGCTTTCTTT. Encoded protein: CASTIGVSEAFF.

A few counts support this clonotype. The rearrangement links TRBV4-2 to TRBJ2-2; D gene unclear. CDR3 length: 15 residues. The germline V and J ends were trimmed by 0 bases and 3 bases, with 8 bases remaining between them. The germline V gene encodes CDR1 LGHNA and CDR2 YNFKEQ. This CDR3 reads CASSQESLDTGELFF. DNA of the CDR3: TGTGCCAGCAGCCAAGAGTCATTAGACACCGGGGAGCTGTTTTTT.

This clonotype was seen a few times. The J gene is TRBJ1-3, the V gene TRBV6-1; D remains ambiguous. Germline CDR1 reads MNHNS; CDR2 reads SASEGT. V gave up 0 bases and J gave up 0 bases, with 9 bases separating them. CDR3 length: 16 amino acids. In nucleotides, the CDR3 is TGTGCCAGCAGTGAAGCGAGCCACAACTCTGGAAACACCATATATTTT. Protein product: CASSEASHNSGNTIYF.

The CDR3 DNA sequence: TGTGCCAGCTCACCACCCAGGGGGCGTCCAGATACGCAGTATTTT. This sequence encodes CASSPPRGRPDTQYF. This chain links TRBV18 with TRBJ2-3, with 8 positions matching TRBD1. The CDR3 is 15 amino acids. Germline CDR1 and CDR2: KGHSH and LQKENI. V shed 0 bases and J 4 bases; nucleotides not matched to a gene: 3.